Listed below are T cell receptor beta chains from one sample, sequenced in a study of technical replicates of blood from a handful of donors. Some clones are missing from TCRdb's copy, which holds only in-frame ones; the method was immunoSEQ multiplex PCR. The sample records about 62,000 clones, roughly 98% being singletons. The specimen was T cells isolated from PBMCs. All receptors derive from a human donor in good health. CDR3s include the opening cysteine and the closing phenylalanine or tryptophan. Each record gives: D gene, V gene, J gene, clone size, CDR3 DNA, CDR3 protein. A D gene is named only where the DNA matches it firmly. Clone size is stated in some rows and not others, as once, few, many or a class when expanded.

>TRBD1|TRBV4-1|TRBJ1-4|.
TGCGCCAGCAGCCCGAACTCAAGGGACAGGTGTATTTTT
CASSPNSRDRCIF
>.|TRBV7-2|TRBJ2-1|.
TGTGCCAGCAGCTTGGGACTTTACAATGAGCAGTTCTTC
CASSLGLYNEQFF
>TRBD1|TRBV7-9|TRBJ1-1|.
TGTGCCAGCAGCCCCTCGACAGGGGAAGCTTTCTTT
CASSPSTGEAFF
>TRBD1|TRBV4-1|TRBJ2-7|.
TGCGCCAGCACCCCAAGTTGGGCGAGAGGACAGGGGGCCTCCGAGCAGTACTTC
CASTPSWARGQGASEQYF
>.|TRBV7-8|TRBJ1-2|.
TGTGCCAGCAGGGGGACCGGGAGAACGGGCTACACCTTC
CASRGTGRTGYTF
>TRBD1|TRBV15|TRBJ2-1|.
TGTGCCACCAGCAGCGGGACAGGCTCCTACAATGAGCAGTTCTTC
CATSSGTGSYNEQFF
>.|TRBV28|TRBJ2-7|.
TGTGCCAGCAGAACCAGGGACGAGCAGTACTTC
CASRTRDEQYF
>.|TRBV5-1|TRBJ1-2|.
TGCGCCAGCAGCTTGGCCGGGGGGATGCAGGGCTACACCTTC
CASSLAGGMQGYTF
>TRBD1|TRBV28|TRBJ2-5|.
TGTGCCAGCAGTTTAGTGAGGGGGCCCGCCAATGGTCCCCAGTACTTC
CASSLVRGPANGPQYF
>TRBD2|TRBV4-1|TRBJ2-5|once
TGCGCCAGCAGCTCCGGGGGCGGGAGGGAGACCCAGTACTTC
CASSSGGGRETQYF
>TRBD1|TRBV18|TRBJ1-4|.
TGTGCCAGCTCACCAGGGACAGGGTCCGAAAAACTGTTTTTT
CASSPGTGSEKLFF
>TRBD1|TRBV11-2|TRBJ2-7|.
TGTGCCAGCACCAGGGACAGGGCCGGCGAGCAGTACTTC
CASTRDRAGEQYF
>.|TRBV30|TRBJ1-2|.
TGTGCCTGGAGCCGATGGGGAGGGGGGAGCTATGGCTACACCTTC
CAWSRWGGGSYGYTF
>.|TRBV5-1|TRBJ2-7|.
TGCGCCAGCAGCTTGGCCAATCAGGGCTCCTACGAGCAGTACTTC
CASSLANQGSYEQYF
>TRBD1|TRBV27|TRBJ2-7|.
TGTGCCAGCAGTTTATCGGGACAGACACACTACGAGCAGTACTTC
CASSLSGQTHYEQYF
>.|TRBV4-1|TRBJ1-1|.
TGCGCCAGCAGCCGAGTGGGGGGGGAAGCTTTCTTT
CASSRVGGEAFF
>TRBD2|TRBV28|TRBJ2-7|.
TGTGCCAGCAGTTCCCCAGCGGGATCGGTCCACGAGCAGTACTTC
CASSSPAGSVHEQYF
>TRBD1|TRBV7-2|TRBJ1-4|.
TGTGCCAGCAGCGGCGGGACAGGGGGTGAAAAACTGTTTTTT
CASSGGTGGEKLFF
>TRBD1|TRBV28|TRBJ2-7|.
TGTGCCAGCAGTCTCCCTCGACAGGGTGGCGAGCAGTACTTC
CASSLPRQGGEQYF
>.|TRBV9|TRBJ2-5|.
TGTGCCAGCAGCTTCAACCCCAACCGGACAGTGAGAGTTGGGGAGACCCAGTACTTC
CASSFNPNRTVRVGETQYF